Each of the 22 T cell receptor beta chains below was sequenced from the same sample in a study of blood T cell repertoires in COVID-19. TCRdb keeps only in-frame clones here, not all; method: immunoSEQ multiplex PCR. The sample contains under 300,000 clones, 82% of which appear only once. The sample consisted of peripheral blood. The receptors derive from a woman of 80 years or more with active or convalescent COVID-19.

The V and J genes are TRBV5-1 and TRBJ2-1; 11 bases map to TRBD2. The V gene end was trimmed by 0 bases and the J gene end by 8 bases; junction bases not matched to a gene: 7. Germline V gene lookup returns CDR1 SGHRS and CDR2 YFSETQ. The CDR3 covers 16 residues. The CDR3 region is CASSLVLAGAYDEQFF. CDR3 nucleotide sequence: TGCGCCAGCAGCTTGGTACTAGCGGGGGCTTATGATGAGCAGTTCTTC.

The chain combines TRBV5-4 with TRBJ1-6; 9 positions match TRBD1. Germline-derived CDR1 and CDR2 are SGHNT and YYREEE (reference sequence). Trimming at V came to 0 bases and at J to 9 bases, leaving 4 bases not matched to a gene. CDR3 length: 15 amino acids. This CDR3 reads CASSLADRGSSPLHF. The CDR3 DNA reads TGTGCCAGCAGCTTGGCGGACAGGGGAAGTTCACCCCTCCACTTT.

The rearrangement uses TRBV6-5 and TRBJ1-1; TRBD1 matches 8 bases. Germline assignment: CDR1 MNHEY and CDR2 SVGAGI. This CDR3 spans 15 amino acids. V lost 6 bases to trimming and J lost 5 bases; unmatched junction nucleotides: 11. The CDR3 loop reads CASSSPRQGRTEAFF. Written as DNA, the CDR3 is TGTGCCAGCAGCTCCCCCCGACAGGGGAGAACTGAAGCTTTCTTT.

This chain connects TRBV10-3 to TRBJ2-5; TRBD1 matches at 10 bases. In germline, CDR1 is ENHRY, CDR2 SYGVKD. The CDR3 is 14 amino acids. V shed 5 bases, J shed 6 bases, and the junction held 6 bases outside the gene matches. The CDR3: CAISPGQGGQTQYF. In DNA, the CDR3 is TGTGCCATCAGTCCTGGACAGGGGGGGCAGACCCAGTACTTC.

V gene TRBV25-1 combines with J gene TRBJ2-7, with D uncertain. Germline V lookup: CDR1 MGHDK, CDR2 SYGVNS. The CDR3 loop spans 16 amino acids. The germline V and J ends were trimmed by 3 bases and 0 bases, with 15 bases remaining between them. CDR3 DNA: TGTGCCAGCAGTGACCCCACCAGATTATTCTCCTACGAGCAGTACTTC. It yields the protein CASSDPTRLFSYEQYF.

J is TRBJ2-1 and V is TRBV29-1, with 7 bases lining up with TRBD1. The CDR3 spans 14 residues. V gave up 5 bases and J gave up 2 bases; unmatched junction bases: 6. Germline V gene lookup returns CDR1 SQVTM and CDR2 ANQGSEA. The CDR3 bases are TGCAGCGTTTCCCGGACAGGCCCCTACAATGAGCAGTTCTTC. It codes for CSVSRTGPYNEQFF.

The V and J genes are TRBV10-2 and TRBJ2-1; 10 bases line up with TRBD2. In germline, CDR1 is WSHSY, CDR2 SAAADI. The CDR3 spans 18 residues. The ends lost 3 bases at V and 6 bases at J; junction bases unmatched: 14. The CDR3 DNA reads TGCGCCAGCAGTGATCAATTTCGGATAGGACTAGCGGTCAATGAGCAGTTCTTC. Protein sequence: CASSDQFRIGLAVNEQFF.

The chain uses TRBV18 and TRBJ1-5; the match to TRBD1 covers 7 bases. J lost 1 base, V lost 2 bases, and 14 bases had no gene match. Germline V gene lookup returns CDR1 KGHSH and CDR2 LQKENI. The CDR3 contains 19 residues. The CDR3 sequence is CASSPVAGLTGASNQPQHF. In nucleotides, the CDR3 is TGTGCCAGCTCACCAGTCGCGGGCTTAACAGGGGCAAGCAATCAGCCCCAGCATTTT.

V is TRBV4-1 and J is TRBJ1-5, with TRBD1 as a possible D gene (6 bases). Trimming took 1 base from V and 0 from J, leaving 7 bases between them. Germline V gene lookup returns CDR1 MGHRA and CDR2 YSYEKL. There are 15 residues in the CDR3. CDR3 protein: CASSQGTVSNQPQHF. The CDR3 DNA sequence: TGCGCCAGCAGCCAAGGGACAGTTAGCAATCAGCCCCAGCATTTT.

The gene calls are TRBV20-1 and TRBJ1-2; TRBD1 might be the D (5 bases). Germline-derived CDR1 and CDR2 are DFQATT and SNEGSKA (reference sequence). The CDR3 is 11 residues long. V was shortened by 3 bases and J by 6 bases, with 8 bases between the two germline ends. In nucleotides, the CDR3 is TGCAGTGCTAGTGACAGCGATGGCTACACCTTC. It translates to CSASDSDGYTF.

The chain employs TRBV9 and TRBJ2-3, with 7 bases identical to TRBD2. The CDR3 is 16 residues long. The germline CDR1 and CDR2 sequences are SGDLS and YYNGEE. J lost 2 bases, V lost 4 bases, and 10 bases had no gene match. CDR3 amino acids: CASSPRLAEYTDTQYF. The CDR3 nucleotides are TGTGCCAGCAGCCCCCGCCTAGCGGAGTACACAGATACGCAGTATTTT.

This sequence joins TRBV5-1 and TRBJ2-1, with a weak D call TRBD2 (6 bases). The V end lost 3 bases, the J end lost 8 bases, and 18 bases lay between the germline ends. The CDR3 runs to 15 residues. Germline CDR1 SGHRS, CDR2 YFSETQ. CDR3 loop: CASSSAGRRGDEQFF. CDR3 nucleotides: TGCGCCAGCAGCTCTGCAGGGAGGAGAGGGGATGAGCAGTTCTTC.

The CDR3 spells CAWRETSGSPDTQYF. CDR3 bases: TGTGCCTGGAGGGAGACTAGCGGGAGCCCAGATACGCAGTATTTT. This sequence joins TRBV30 and TRBJ2-3; 12 bases match TRBD2. The CDR3 length is 15 residues. Germline V gives CDR1 GTSNPN, CDR2 SVGIG (reference sequence). V shed 3 bases and J 4 bases; nucleotides not matched to a gene: 5.

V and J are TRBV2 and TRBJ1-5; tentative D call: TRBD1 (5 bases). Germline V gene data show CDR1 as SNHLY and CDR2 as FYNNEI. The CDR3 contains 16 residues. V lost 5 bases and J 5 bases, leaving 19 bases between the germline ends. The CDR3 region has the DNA TGTGCCAGCAGTAACTACGGTAGGGGTCGAGATCAGCCCCAGCATTTT. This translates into CASSNYGRGRDQPQHF.

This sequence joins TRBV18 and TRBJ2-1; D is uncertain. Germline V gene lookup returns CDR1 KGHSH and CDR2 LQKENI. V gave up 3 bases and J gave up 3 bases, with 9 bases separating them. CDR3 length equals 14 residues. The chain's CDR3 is CASSPMSGYNEQFF. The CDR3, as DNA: TGTGCCAGCTCACCCATGTCGGGCTACAATGAGCAGTTCTTC.

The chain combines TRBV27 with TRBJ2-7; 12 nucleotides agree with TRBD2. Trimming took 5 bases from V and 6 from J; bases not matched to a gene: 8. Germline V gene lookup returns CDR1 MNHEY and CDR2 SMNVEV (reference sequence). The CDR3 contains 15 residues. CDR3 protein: CASSGETSGRGEQYF. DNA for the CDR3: TGTGCCAGCAGTGGAGAGACTAGCGGGAGAGGCGAGCAGTACTTC.

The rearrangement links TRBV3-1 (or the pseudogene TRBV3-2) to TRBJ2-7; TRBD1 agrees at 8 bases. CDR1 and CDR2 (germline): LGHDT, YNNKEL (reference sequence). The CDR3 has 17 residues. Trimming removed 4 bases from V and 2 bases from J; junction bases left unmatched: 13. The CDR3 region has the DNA TGTGCCAGCAGCCGCAGATACGTACAGGGGGGTCCCTACGAGCAGTACTTC. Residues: CASSRRYVQGGPYEQYF.

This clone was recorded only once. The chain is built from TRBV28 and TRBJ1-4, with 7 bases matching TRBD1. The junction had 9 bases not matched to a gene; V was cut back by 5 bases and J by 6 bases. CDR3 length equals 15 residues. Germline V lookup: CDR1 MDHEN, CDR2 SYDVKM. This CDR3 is CASSRTGGGDEKLFF. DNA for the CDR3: TGTGCCAGCAGTCGGACAGGAGGCGGGGATGAAAAACTGTTTTTT.

The CDR3 nucleotides read TGTGCCAGTAGTGCGACAGGCCGCGCTAACTATGGCTACACCTTC. Protein: CASSATGRANYGYTF. The chain carries TRBV19 and TRBJ1-2, with D possibly matching TRBD1 (6 bases). Trimming left V 5 bases short and J 0 bases short, with 13 bases between. The CDR3 is 15 residues long. CDR1 and CDR2 (germline): LNHDA, SQIVND (reference sequence).

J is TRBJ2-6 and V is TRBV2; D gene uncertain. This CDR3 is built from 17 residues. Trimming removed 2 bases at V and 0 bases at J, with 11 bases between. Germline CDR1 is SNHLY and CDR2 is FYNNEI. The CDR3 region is CASSERGRSSGANVLTF. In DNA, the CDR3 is TGTGCCAGCAGTGAACGCGGCAGAAGCTCTGGGGCCAACGTCCTGACTTTC.

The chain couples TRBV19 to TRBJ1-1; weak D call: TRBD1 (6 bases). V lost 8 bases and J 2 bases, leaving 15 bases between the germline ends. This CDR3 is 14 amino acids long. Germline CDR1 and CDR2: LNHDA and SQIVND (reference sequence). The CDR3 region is CASCAGAQNTEAFF. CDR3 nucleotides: TGTGCCAGTTGCGCAGGGGCCCAAAACACTGAAGCTTTCTTT.

The CDR3 here is CASSQVPGSVSNQPQHF. CDR3 nucleotide sequence: TGTGCCAGCAGCCAAGTCCCCGGCAGCGTGAGCAATCAGCCCCAGCATTTT. This rearrangement joins TRBV4-2 to TRBJ1-5; D not resolved. The CDR3 is 17 amino acids. Trimming took 1 base from V and 1 from J, leaving 14 bases between them. Germline V CDR1 and CDR2: LGHNA, YNFKEQ.